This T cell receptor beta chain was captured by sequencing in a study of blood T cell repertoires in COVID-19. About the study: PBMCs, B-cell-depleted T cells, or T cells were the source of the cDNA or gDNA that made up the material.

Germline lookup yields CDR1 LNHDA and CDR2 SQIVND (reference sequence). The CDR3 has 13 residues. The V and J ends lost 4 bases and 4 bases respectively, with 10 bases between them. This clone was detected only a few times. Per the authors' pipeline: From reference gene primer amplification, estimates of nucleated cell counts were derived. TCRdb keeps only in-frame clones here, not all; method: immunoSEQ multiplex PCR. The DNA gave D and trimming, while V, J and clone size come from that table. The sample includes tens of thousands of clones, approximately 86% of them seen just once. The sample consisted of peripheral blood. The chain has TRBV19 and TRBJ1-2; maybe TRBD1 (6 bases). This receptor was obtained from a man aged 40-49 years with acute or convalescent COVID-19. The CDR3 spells CASSTTGSYGYTF. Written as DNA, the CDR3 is TGTGCCAGTAGTACGACAGGCAGCTATGGCTACACCTTC.